The T cell receptor beta chain under discussion was sequenced for a study of post-analysis software for immune sequencing data. Study summary: As for disease course, relapsing-remitting, secondary progressive and progressive-relapsing multiple sclerosis were all included. Regarding the study as a whole: Comparison with controls showed significantly lower normalized Chao1 diversity in multiple sclerosis patients. Roughly five TRBV segments were significantly more frequent in patients than in controls. TRBV5-6, TRBV5-1 and TRBV20-1 were among these segments.

TCR beta libraries were prepared from cDNA with unique molecular identifiers. Input populations of 1 to 10 million T cells gave rise to approximately 500,000 cDNA molecules. Via MiXCR, TCRdb re-called the PCR reads, giving one row per CDR3 protein. The data hold 600,000 to 700,000 distinct CDR3 sequences, with around 64% observed a single time. This clonotype occurred a few times. What it recognizes is unknown. The V gene lost 0 bases and the J gene lost 8 bases, with 18 bases spanning the gap. In germline, CDR1 is SGHAT, CDR2 FQNNGV. CDR3 length equals 16 residues. Sequenced material: blood. This sequence was found in a girl aged 2-10 years with multiple sclerosis. The V gene is TRBV11-2, the J gene TRBJ2-3; no definite D call. The CDR3 loop is CASSLEIGLVLRTQYF. The CDR3 DNA reads as TGTGCCAGCAGCTTAGAAATAGGGCTAGTTCTCCGTACGCAGTATTTT.